These 30 T cell receptor beta chains were all obtained from the same sample, sequenced in a study of blood T cell repertoires in COVID-19. Produced via immunoSEQ multiplex PCR; TCRdb's table is partial and in-frame only. The sample yields under 400,000 clones, 75% to 90% seen once. Sequenced: peripheral blood. These receptor sequences come from a woman aged 30 to 39 with COVID-19, enrolled during active disease.

V and J are TRBV10-3 and TRBJ2-2, with 14 bases fitting TRBD2. Germline assignment: CDR1 ENHRY and CDR2 SYGVKD. The V and J ends lost 7 bases and 1 base, in that order; junction bases with no gene match: 8. The CDR3 consists of 18 residues. As DNA, the CDR3 is TGTGCCATCACTAAGGGACTAGCGGGAGATAAGAACACCGGGGAGCTGTTTTTT. Amino acid sequence: CAITKGLAGDKNTGELFF.

The chain carries TRBV6-1 and TRBJ2-7, with TRBD2 matching 9 bases. V gave up 1 base and J gave up 6 bases; unmatched junction bases: 7. Germline V gene data show CDR1 as MNHNS and CDR2 as SASEGT. The CDR3 loop spans 15 amino acids. CDR3 DNA sequence: TGTGCCAGCAGTGAAGGCTCCCTAGCGGGAACCGAGCAGTACTTC. It is translated as CASSEGSLAGTEQYF.

V is TRBV6-1 and J is TRBJ2-7; D uncertain. CDR1 and CDR2 (germline): MNHNS, SASEGT. The CDR3 covers 14 residues. With 1 base removed from V and 4 bases from J, the gap between germline ends came to 11 bases. For the CDR3, the DNA is TGTGCCAGCAGTGAAGGGAGCCAATTTTACGAGCAGTACTTC. It translates to CASSEGSQFYEQYF.

This clone was seen once. The chain is built from TRBV10-3 and TRBJ2-7; the match to TRBD2 covers 7 bases. Germline assignment: CDR1 ENHRY and CDR2 SYGVKD. The CDR3 runs to 16 residues. V gave up 6 bases and J gave up 3 bases; unmatched junction bases: 14. The CDR3, as DNA: TGTGCCATCAGGACCCCCCGGTCTAGCGGATTCTACGAGCAGTACTTC. Protein: CAIRTPRSSGFYEQYF.

The chain has TRBV5-6 and TRBJ1-5; 10 bases are shared with TRBD1. V gave up 3 bases and J gave up 0 bases; unmatched junction bases: 9. The CDR3 totals 18 residues. Germline assignment: CDR1 SGHDT and CDR2 YYEEEE. In nucleotides, the CDR3 is TGTGCCAGCAGCTCGGGACAGGGGCGAGATTATAGCAATCAGCCCCAGCATTTT. Its protein is CASSSGQGRDYSNQPQHF.

The chain joins TRBV6-5 to TRBJ1-3; D is possibly TRBD1 (5 bases). Germline V gene lookup returns CDR1 MNHEY and CDR2 SVGAGI. The CDR3 loop spans 14 amino acids. V was clipped by 10 bases and J by 0 bases, with 13 bases between them. Here the CDR3 reads CATAQGGSGNTIYF. In DNA form, the CDR3 reads TGTGCCACCGCGCAGGGAGGCTCTGGAAACACCATATATTTT.

The V gene is TRBV7-9, the J gene TRBJ2-2, with D perhaps TRBD2 (5 bases). This CDR3 has 12 amino acids. Germline assignment: CDR1 SEHNR and CDR2 FQNEAQ (reference sequence). Trimming shortened V by 5 bases and J by 6 bases, and 7 bases separated the two germline ends. CDR3 sequence (DNA): TGTGCCAGCAGCGACTACGCCGGGGAGCTGTTTTTT. Translation: CASSDYAGELFF.

The chain uses TRBV6-5 and TRBJ1-3, with D uncertain. The germline gives CDR1 MNHEY, CDR2 SVGAGI. The V end lost 7 bases, the J end lost 3 bases, and 13 bases lay between the germline ends. CDR3 length: 14 amino acids. The CDR3 nucleotides read TGTGCCAGCAACCCCGGTGAATTTGGAAACACCATATATTTT. Protein sequence: CASNPGEFGNTIYF.

The chain carries TRBV21-1 and TRBJ1-1; the tabulated D call, TRBD1, remains unverified against the DNA. TRBV21-1 is given as a pseudogene. The CDR3 covers 14 residues. This chain's CDR3 is CASSTLSGGTEAFF. The CDR3, as DNA: TGTGCCAGCAGCACGCTCTCAGGGGGGACTGAAGCTTTCTTT.

The chain is built from TRBV5-1 and TRBJ1-1, with unresolved D. Germline CDR1 is SGHRS and CDR2 is YFSETQ. There are 14 residues in the CDR3. V was shortened by 0 bases and J by 1 base, with 7 bases between the two germline ends. DNA of the CDR3: TGCGCCAGCAGCTTGGACGAGGGGAACACTGAAGCTTTCTTT. Amino acids: CASSLDEGNTEAFF. The whole variable domain, filled in from reference TRBV5-1 and TRBJ1-1, reads KAGVTQTPRYLIKTRGQQVTLSCSPISGHRSVSWYQQTPGQGLQFLFEYFSETQRNKGNFPGRFSGRQFSNSRSEMNVSTLELGDSALYLCASSLDEGNTEAFFGQGTRLTVV.

This chain uses TRBV24-1 with TRBJ1-5, with 11 bases fitting TRBD1. The ends lost 5 bases at V and 6 bases at J; junction bases unmatched: 8. CDR3 size: 16 residues. Germline V lookup: CDR1 KGHDR, CDR2 SFDVKD. CDR3 amino acids: CATSGAGTGGGQPQHF. Here the CDR3 DNA reads TGTGCCACCAGTGGGGCCGGGACAGGGGGGGGTCAGCCCCAGCATTTT.

This clone was observed once. This chain uses TRBV5-1 with TRBJ2-3; TRBD2 aligns across 10 bases. V shed 3 bases, J shed 4 bases, and the junction held 8 bases outside the gene matches. Looked up from germline, CDR1 is SGHRS and CDR2 is YFSETQ. CDR3 length: 16 residues. The DNA for the CDR3 is TGCGCCAGCAGCTGGTCCGGGACTAGCGCTTCAGATACGCAGTATTTT. This sequence encodes CASSWSGTSASDTQYF.

This chain joins TRBV7-6 and TRBJ2-5, with TRBD2 identical over 14 bases. The germline V gene encodes CDR1 SGHVS and CDR2 FNYEAQ. The ends lost 6 bases at V and 4 bases at J; junction bases unmatched: 7. The CDR3 sequence is 16 residues long. The CDR3 region is CASRLLGLAGVETQYF. The CDR3 bases are TGTGCCAGCAGGTTACTGGGACTAGCGGGAGTAGAGACCCAGTACTTC.

The chain has TRBV29-1 and TRBJ1-1, with unresolved D. The CDR3 contains 13 residues. The germline V gene has CDR1 SQVTM and CDR2 ANQGSEA. V gave up 3 bases and J gave up 4 bases, with 12 bases separating them. The CDR3 region has the DNA TGCAGCGTTGAGGGCAGGTTGGCCACTGAAGCTTTCTTT. Protein sequence: CSVEGRLATEAFF.

CDR3 amino acids: CASSSYRGNGELFF. Written as DNA, the CDR3 is TGTGCCAGCAGCTCATACAGGGGCAACGGGGAGCTGTTTTTT. The chain joins TRBV11-3 to TRBJ2-2, with 7 bases matching TRBD1. Per germline, CDR1 SGHNT and CDR2 YENEEA. This CDR3 is built from 14 residues. After removal of 4 bases from V and 7 bases from J, the junction contained 6 bases not matched to a gene.

This chain joins TRBV5-1 and TRBJ2-2, with TRBD1 matching over 7 bases. Germline V gene data show CDR1 as SGHRS and CDR2 as YFSETQ. V lost 4 bases, J lost 4 bases, and 10 bases stayed unmatched. This CDR3 has 16 amino acids. CDR3 nucleotide sequence: TGCGCCAGCAGCCATGAGGGGGCGTCGGCCACCGGGGAGCTGTTTTTT. It encodes CASSHEGASATGELFF.

The J gene is TRBJ1-1, the V gene TRBV15; 10 bases map to TRBD1. With 2 bases clipped from V and 11 bases from J, the junction kept 20 bases outside the gene matches. The CDR3 totals 18 residues. Germline values: CDR1 LNHNV, CDR2 YYDKDF (reference sequence). In DNA form, the CDR3 reads TGTGCCACCAGCAGACAAACCGGGACAGGGGCTTCTCCTCTAAGGGCTTTCTTT. Translated: CATSRQTGTGASPLRAFF.

The chain recombines TRBV28 with TRBJ1-1, with D possibly TRBD1 on 5 matching bases. This CDR3 is 15 amino acids long. Germline CDR1 reads MDHEN; CDR2 reads SYDVKM. V lost 4 bases, J lost 0 bases, and 12 bases lay in between. Here the CDR3 reads CASSYGTQMNTEAFF. In DNA form, the CDR3 reads TGTGCCAGCAGTTATGGGACTCAAATGAACACTGAAGCTTTCTTT. The whole variable domain, remainder taken from reference TRBV28 and TRBJ1-1, is DVKVTQSSRYLVKRTGEKVFLECVQDMDHENMFWYRQDPGLGLRLIYFSYDVKMKEKGDIPEGYSVSREKKERFSLILESASTNQTSMYLCASSYGTQMNTEAFFGQGTRLTVV.

In its sample, this clone was seen once. The chain has TRBV7-8 and TRBJ2-7; maybe TRBD2 (6 bases). Germline V gives CDR1 SGHVS, CDR2 FQNEAQ. V gave up 3 bases and J gave up 7 bases, with 10 bases separating them. This CDR3 contains 12 residues. In nucleotides, the CDR3 is TGTGCCAGCAGCTTTACGGGAGATGAGCAGTACTTC. It is translated as CASSFTGDEQYF. The full variable domain, its missing parts supplied by reference TRBV7-8 and TRBJ2-7, is GAGVSQSPRYKVAKRGQDVALRCDPISGHVSLFWYQQALGQGPEFLTYFQNEAQLDKSGLPSDRFFAERPEGSVSTLKIQRTQQEDSAVYLCASSFTGDEQYFGPGTRLTVT.

V usage is TRBV28 and J usage is TRBJ1-1; 8 bases fit TRBD1. The CDR3 has 15 residues. The V gene's germline CDR1 is MDHEN and CDR2 SYDVKM. Unmatched junction bases numbered 7, after V lost 2 bases and J lost 5 bases. CDR3 sequence: CASSLDRGFMTEAFF. In DNA form, the CDR3 reads TGTGCCAGCAGTTTAGACAGGGGATTCATGACTGAAGCTTTCTTT.

This rearrangement joins TRBV27 to TRBJ2-7; 9 nucleotides match TRBD1. Germline values: CDR1 MNHEY, CDR2 SMNVEV (reference sequence). Trimming at V came to 7 bases and at J to 5 bases, leaving 9 bases not matched to a gene. This CDR3 has 14 residues. CDR3: CASTDRGSQDEQYF. The CDR3 coding sequence is TGTGCCAGCACCGACAGGGGGAGTCAGGACGAGCAGTACTTC.

The chain joins TRBV15 to TRBJ1-3, with a possible D match to TRBD1 (5 bases). CDR1 is LNHNV and CDR2 is YYDKDF in the germline V gene (reference sequence). This CDR3 contains 16 residues. The germline V and J ends were trimmed by 1 base and 2 bases, with 12 bases remaining between them. The CDR3 DNA follows: TGTGCCACCAGCAGAGGCCCAGGGAAGGCTGGAAACACCATATATTTT. This encodes CATSRGPGKAGNTIYF.

This sequence joins TRBV5-4 and TRBJ2-2; 10 nucleotides agree with TRBD2. CDR1 is SGHNT, CDR2 YYREEE, per germline (reference sequence). Trimming at V came to 4 bases and at J to 1 base, leaving 7 bases not matched to a gene. CDR3 length: 17 residues. The CDR3 is CASSDRKRGGNTGELFF. DNA for the CDR3: TGTGCCAGCAGCGACAGGAAGCGGGGGGGGAACACCGGGGAGCTGTTTTTT. The full variable domain, completed using reference TRBV5-4 and TRBJ2-2, is ETGVTQSPTHLIKTRGQQVTLRCSSQSGHNTVSWYQQALGQGPQFIFQYYREEENGRGNFPPRFSGLQFPNYSSELNVNALELDDSALYLCASSDRKRGGNTGELFFGEGSRLTVL.

The V and J genes are TRBV6-5 and TRBJ2-7; TRBD1 agrees at 7 bases. This CDR3 has 12 residues. J lost 1 base, V lost 10 bases, and 4 bases had no gene match. Germline loops: CDR1 MNHEY, CDR2 SVGAGI. DNA of the CDR3: TGTGCCACCCGGACAGGATCCTACGAGCAGTACTTC. Translation: CATRTGSYEQYF.

The CDR3 loop is CAIRLAGLFQETQYF. For the CDR3, the DNA is TGTGCCATCCGACTAGCGGGCCTTTTCCAAGAGACCCAGTACTTC. The V and J genes are TRBV28 and TRBJ2-5; 10 nucleotides match TRBD2. V was pared by 10 bases and J by 1 base, with 9 bases of the junction left unmatched. CDR1 is MDHEN and CDR2 is SYDVKM in the germline V gene. The CDR3 has 15 residues.

In this sample, this clone turned up once. The rearrangement uses TRBV4-1 and TRBJ2-1, with 8 bases lining up with TRBD2. The junction had 14 bases not matched to a gene; V was cut back by 4 bases and J by 9 bases. This CDR3 has 16 amino acids. The germline V gene encodes CDR1 MGHRA and CDR2 YSYEKL. The CDR3 DNA reads as TGCGCCAGCAGCCCACTAGGTAGTAGCGGGGCCGGTGAGCAGTTCTTC. Residues: CASSPLGSSGAGEQFF.

J is TRBJ2-3 and V is TRBV28, with 8 bases matching TRBD2. The germline CDR1 and CDR2 sequences are MDHEN and SYDVKM. V dropped 3 bases and J dropped 2; count of bases not matched to a gene: 10. The CDR3 is 17 amino acids. DNA of the CDR3: TGTGCCAGCAGTTTGTTGGGGGAACTAGCGGACACAGATACGCAGTATTTT. Translation: CASSLLGELADTDTQYF.

This clone was seen only once. The chain joins TRBV7-2 to TRBJ2-7, with TRBD1 matching over 8 bases. The germline gives CDR1 SGHTA, CDR2 FQGNSA. This CDR3 is built from 14 residues. The V gene end was trimmed by 5 bases and the J gene end by 2 bases; junction bases not matched to a gene: 5. The CDR3 region has the DNA TGTGCCAGCAGCGTCGACAGGGGTCCCTACGAGCAGTACTTC. Translated, it gives CASSVDRGPYEQYF.

The rearrangement links TRBV2 to TRBJ2-1, with D possibly TRBD2 on 5 matching bases. The CDR3 is 17 residues long. Germline CDR1 and CDR2: SNHLY and FYNNEI. Between the trimmed V and J ends, which lost 7 bases and 7 bases, there was a span of 26 bases. The CDR3 is CASKRDERPSAVNEQFF. Written as DNA, the CDR3 is TGTGCCAGCAAGAGGGATGAGCGGCCCTCGGCGGTTAATGAGCAGTTCTTC.

This chain connects TRBV20-1 to TRBJ1-4; 8 bases map to TRBD1. Trimming cost V 3 bases and J 5 bases; bases outside gene matches: 14. The CDR3 length is 17 residues. CDR1 and CDR2 (germline): DFQATT, SNEGSKA (reference sequence). The CDR3 sequence: CSASSSMYRGVNEKLFF. The CDR3 bases are TGCAGTGCTAGTTCGAGCATGTACAGGGGGGTAAATGAAAAACTGTTTTTT.